These 9 T cell receptor beta chains were sequenced from one sample in a study of T cell clones after liver transplantation. Using immunoSEQ multiplex PCR, the repertoire was profiled, and TCRdb retains in-frame clones only, with some absent. The table has tens of thousands of clones, 60% to 75% seen once; the top ten hold around 9.1%. The sequenced sample was CD4+ T cells from blood, obtained at the 22-month timepoint. All receptors come from a human patient who received a liver transplant. Some of the T cells may derive from the graft donor.

This clone showed up just a few times. CDR3 sequence: CSATFGQGSATNEKLFF. Written as DNA, the CDR3 is TGCAGCGCGACCTTTGGACAGGGGTCTGCTACTAATGAAAAACTGTTTTTT. The V and J genes are TRBV29-1 and TRBJ1-4, with 9 bases matching TRBD1. Germline assignment: CDR1 SQVTM and CDR2 ANQGSEA. This CDR3 region has 17 residues. The V and J ends lost 7 bases and 2 bases, in that order; junction bases with no gene match: 14.

The gene calls are TRBV2 and TRBJ1-2; possible D gene TRBD1, 6 bases. Trimming cost V 2 bases and J 13 bases, with 17 bases left between them. CDR3 length: 13 amino acids. CDR1 and CDR2 from the germline V gene are SNHLY and FYNNEI. The CDR3 reads CASSEQAGARSTF. As DNA, the CDR3 is TGTGCCAGCAGTGAACAGGCAGGGGCTAGAAGCACCTTC.

The chain joins TRBV28 to TRBJ1-1, with a weak D call TRBD1 (6 bases). Germline assignment: CDR1 MDHEN and CDR2 SYDVKM. The CDR3 sequence is 13 residues long. V lost 6 bases, J lost 7 bases, and 15 bases lay in between. The CDR3 coding sequence is TGTGCCAGCAGCCTCGGGGGGGGCAATGAAGCTTTCTTT. It specifies CASSLGGGNEAFF.

The chain carries TRBV19 and TRBJ2-3; TRBD2 matches 8 bases. The V gene end was trimmed by 6 bases and the J gene end by 1 base; junction bases not matched to a gene: 12. The CDR3 runs 17 residues. The germline CDR1 and CDR2 sequences are LNHDA and SQIVND (reference sequence). The CDR3 protein is CASSPTGGAWGTDTQYF. CDR3 DNA: TGTGCCAGTAGCCCGACCGGGGGGGCATGGGGCACAGATACGCAGTATTTT.

This clone was detected only a few times. V gene TRBV7-2 combines with J gene TRBJ2-5; perhaps TRBD2 as D (6 bases). This CDR3 spans 17 amino acids. Germline-derived CDR1 and CDR2 are SGHTA and FQGNSA. Trimming took 0 bases from V and 5 from J, leaving 19 bases between them. CDR3: CASSLAHSVAGRETQYF. The CDR3, as DNA: TGTGCCAGCAGCTTAGCGCATTCGGTCGCGGGAAGGGAGACCCAGTACTTC.

This chain joins TRBV30 and TRBJ2-7, with 7 positions matching TRBD2. The CDR3 totals 12 residues. The J segment lost 0 bases and the V segment lost 7 bases, leaving 3 bases of the junction unmatched. Looked up from germline, CDR1 is GTSNPN and CDR2 is SVGIG (reference sequence). The DNA of the CDR3 is TGTGCCTTGGGGGGGTCCTCCTACGAGCAGTACTTC. Translated, it gives CALGGSSYEQYF.

The rearrangement uses TRBV7-9 and TRBJ1-4; maybe TRBD1 (6 bases). This CDR3 has 15 amino acids. Between the trimmed V and J ends, which lost 4 bases and 3 bases, there was a span of 12 bases. The germline gives CDR1 SEHNR, CDR2 FQNEAQ (reference sequence). The CDR3 here is CASSSTGRSNEKLFF. The DNA for the CDR3 is TGTGCCAGCAGCTCAACAGGGAGATCTAATGAAAAACTGTTTTTT.

The rearrangement links TRBV30 to TRBJ1-4; D call uncertain. V lost 2 bases and J lost 8, with 6 bases in between. CDR1 GTSNPN and CDR2 SVGIG come from the germline V gene (reference sequence). The CDR3 runs 11 residues. CDR3 loop: CAWSPGEKLFF. CDR3 bases: TGTGCCTGGAGTCCTGGGGAAAAACTGTTTTTT. Full variable domain (remainder filled in from reference TRBV30 and TRBJ1-4): SQTIHQWPATLVQPVGSPLSLECTVEGTSNPNLYWYRQAAGRGLQLLFYSVGIGQISSEVPQNLSASRPQDRQFILSSKKLLLSDSGFYLCAWSPGEKLFFGSGTQLSVL.

The chain uses TRBV6-1 and TRBJ2-1; D ambiguous. This CDR3 region has 12 residues. In germline, CDR1 is MNHNS, CDR2 SASEGT. Trimming shortened V by 5 bases and J by 6 bases, and 8 bases separated the two germline ends. The CDR3 spells CASSNVVNEQFF. CDR3 DNA: TGTGCCAGCAGTAATGTAGTCAATGAGCAGTTCTTC.